Listed below are T cell receptor beta chains from one sample, sequenced in a study of shared clonotypes between healthy human individuals. Data came from immunoSEQ multiplex PCR; TCRdb stores just in-frame clones and leaves some out. The data hold 640,000 or so clones, with around 72% observed a single time. The sequencing input was memory CD4+ T cells sorted from blood. These receptors were obtained from a woman aged 25 to 45 in good health. CDR3s include the opening cysteine and the closing phenylalanine or tryptophan. Clone size is stated in some rows and not others, as once, few, many or a class when expanded.

J | size | V | CDR3
TRBJ1-1 | few | TRBV20-1 | CSARDQQGAFF
TRBJ2-1 | - | TRBV6-5 | CASSYSPYNEQFF
TRBJ2-1 | - | TRBV10-3 | CAISENVRSSYNEQFF
TRBJ2-5 | - | TRBV5-4 | CASSLAGNPQETQYF
TRBJ2-7 | - | TRBV18 | CASSMGLAGVGHEQYF
TRBJ2-3 | - | TRBV11-2 | CASSLGTGFTDTQYF
TRBJ1-2 | - | TRBV5-1 | CASIRENYGYTF
TRBJ2-1 | once | TRBV7-3 | CASRSARGPSFF
TRBJ1-2 | - | TRBV5-1 | CASSLGDIYGYTF
TRBJ1-1 | - | TRBV29-1 | CSVGGSRSNTEAFF
TRBJ2-7 | many | TRBV4-2 | CASSHHPEGSGGAHEQYF
TRBJ2-7 | once | TRBV29-1 | CSTRVGEGEQYF
TRBJ2-7 | - | TRBV30 | CAWATSRYEQYF
TRBJ2-5 | once | TRBV2 | CASTPGLAPETQYF
TRBJ2-1 | - | TRBV7-9 | CASSPGLAVYNEQFF
TRBJ2-2 | - | TRBV4-1 | CASSQQGQNTGELFF
TRBJ2-1 | - | TRBV15 | CATSLSGRGYNEQFF
TRBJ1-2 | - | TRBV27 | CASRRNRGQSDYGYTF
TRBJ2-3 | many | TRBV18 | CASSPPTISTDTQYF
TRBJ2-1 | few | TRBV20-1 | CSANHNEQFF
TRBJ2-2 | - | TRBV7-3 | CASSRDRGTGELFF
TRBJ1-2 | - | TRBV6-1 | CASSEGARNYGYTF
TRBJ2-5 | - | TRBV29-1 | CSVERGGQETQYF
TRBJ2-7 | - | TRBV7-2 | CASSPTRGGEQYF
TRBJ1-1 | - | TRBV18 | CASSLTGQNTEAFF
TRBJ2-7 | few | TRBV5-1 | CASSFGTSGNEQYF
TRBJ2-3 | - | TRBV7-2 | CASSFRTGTDTQYF
TRBJ1-2 | - | TRBV5-4 | CASSLSSANYGYTF
TRBJ2-7 | - | TRBV27 | CASRRAGGPNYEQYF
TRBJ2-1 | - | TRBV18 | CASSPLPELADGEQFF
TRBJ1-5 | - | TRBV11-2 | CASSLVSHNNQPQHF
TRBJ2-7 | - | TRBV18 | CASSPQGWGAEQYF
TRBJ1-4 | - | TRBV19 | CASRNRTNEKLFF
TRBJ2-3 | - | TRBV28 | CASSLWGSATDTQYF
TRBJ1-2 | - | TRBV5-1 | CASSASTVNYGYTF
TRBJ2-7 | many | TRBV5-6 | CASSNLGSGVSYEQYF
TRBJ2-5 | - | TRBV7-3 | CASSRDGLQETQYF
TRBJ1-1 | few | TRBV20-1 | CSARDLAEAFF
TRBJ1-2 | - | TRBV11-2 | CASSFERNGYTF
TRBJ2-7 | - | TRBV7-9 | CASSLGADLYEQYF
TRBJ1-3 | few | TRBV30 | CAWRGGGNTIYF
TRBJ1-2 | - | TRBV11-2 | CASSLSRRGGTYGYTF
TRBJ1-2 | few | TRBV28 | CASSLSQVYGYTF
TRBJ2-1 | - | TRBV20-1 | CSRSSYNEQFF
TRBJ2-3 | - | TRBV6-6 | CASSGGLAVTDTQYF
TRBJ2-3 | - | TRBV28 | CASSSASGSTDTQYF
TRBJ1-2 | - | TRBV28 | CASSGMIANYGYTF
TRBJ2-2 | - | TRBV7-8 | CASSAPRDFLYTGELFF
TRBJ2-2 | - | TRBV27 | CASSLNRASVTGELFF
TRBJ2-5 | - | TRBV6-6 | CASSYSSYRETQYF
TRBJ2-2 | - | TRBV2 | CASSEAGRTSGSVRELFF
TRBJ2-1 | - | TRBV28 | CASSFGGGGGSISYNEQFF
TRBJ2-6 | few | TRBV19 | CASSITGGSGANVLTF
TRBJ2-5 | - | TRBV6-1 | CASSGPGAFWETQYF